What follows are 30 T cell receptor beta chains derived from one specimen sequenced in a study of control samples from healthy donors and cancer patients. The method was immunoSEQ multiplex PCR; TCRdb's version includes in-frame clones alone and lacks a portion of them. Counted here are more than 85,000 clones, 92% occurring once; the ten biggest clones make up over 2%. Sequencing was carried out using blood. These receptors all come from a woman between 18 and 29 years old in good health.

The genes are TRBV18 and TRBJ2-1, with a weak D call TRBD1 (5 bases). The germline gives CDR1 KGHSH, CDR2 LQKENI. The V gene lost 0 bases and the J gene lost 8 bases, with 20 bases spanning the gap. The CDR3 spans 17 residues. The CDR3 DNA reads TGTGCCAGCTCACCACCAGTTGGCAGGGTCCATTGGGATGAGCAGTTCTTC. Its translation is CASSPPVGRVHWDEQFF.

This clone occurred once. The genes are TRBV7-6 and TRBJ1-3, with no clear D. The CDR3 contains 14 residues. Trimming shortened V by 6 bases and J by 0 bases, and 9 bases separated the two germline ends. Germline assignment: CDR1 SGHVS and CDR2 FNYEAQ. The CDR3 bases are TGTGCCAGCAGGCCAGGCAACTCTGGAAACACCATATATTTT. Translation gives CASRPGNSGNTIYF.

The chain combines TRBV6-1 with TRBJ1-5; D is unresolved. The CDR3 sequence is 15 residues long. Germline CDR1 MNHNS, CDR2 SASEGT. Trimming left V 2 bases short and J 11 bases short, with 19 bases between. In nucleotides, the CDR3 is TGTGCCAGCAGTGAACACCGGGTCACCTTTCCGGCCCAGCATTTT. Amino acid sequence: CASSEHRVTFPAQHF.

CDR3 in amino acids: CATSAPPGLSGANVLTF. DNA of the CDR3: TGTGCCACGTCCGCCCCCCCGGGCCTCTCTGGGGCCAACGTCCTGACTTTC. The chain recombines TRBV24-1 with TRBJ2-6; D call uncertain. Trimming cost V 10 bases and J 0 bases, with 18 bases left between them. CDR3 size: 17 residues. Germline values: CDR1 KGHDR, CDR2 SFDVKD.

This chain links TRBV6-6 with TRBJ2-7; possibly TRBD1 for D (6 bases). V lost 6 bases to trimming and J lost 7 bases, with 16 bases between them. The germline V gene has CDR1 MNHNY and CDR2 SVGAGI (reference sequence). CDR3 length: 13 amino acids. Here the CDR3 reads CASSEARGHEQYF. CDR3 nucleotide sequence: TGTGCCAGCAGCGAGGCCCGGGGACATGAGCAGTACTTC.

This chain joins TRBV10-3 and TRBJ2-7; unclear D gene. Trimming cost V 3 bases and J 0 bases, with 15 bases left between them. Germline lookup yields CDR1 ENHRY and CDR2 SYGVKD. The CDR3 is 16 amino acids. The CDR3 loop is CAISDPADGISYEQYF. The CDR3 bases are TGTGCCATCAGTGATCCCGCTGACGGTATCTCCTACGAGCAGTACTTC.

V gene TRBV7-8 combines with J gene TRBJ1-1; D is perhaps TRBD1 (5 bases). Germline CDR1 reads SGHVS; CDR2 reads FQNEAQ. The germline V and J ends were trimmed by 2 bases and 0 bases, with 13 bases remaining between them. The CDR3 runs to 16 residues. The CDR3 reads CASSLRHGGMNTEAFF. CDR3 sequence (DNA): TGTGCCAGCAGCTTAAGACACGGGGGAATGAACACTGAAGCTTTCTTT.

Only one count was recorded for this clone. The CDR3 nucleotides read TGCGCCAGCAGCCAAGAGATAACAGGGAGTCATCCTAGCAATCAGCCCCAGCATTTT. Translated: CASSQEITGSHPSNQPQHF. The chain joins TRBV4-1 to TRBJ1-5, with D perhaps matching TRBD1 (6 bases). Trimming left V 0 bases short and J 0 bases short, with 18 bases between. The length of the CDR3 is 19 residues. CDR1 MGHRA and CDR2 YSYEKL come from the germline V gene.

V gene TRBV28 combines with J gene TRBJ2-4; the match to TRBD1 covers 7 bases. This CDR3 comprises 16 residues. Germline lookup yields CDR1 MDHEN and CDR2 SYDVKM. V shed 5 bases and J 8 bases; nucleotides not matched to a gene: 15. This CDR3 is CASSPYPGQLVDIQYF. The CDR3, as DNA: TGTGCCAGCAGTCCTTACCCGGGACAGTTAGTTGACATTCAGTACTTC.

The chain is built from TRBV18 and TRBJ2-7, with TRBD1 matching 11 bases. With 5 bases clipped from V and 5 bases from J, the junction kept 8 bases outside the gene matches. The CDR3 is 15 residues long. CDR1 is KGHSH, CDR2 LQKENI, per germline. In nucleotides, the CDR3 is TGTGCCAGCTCAGTATCCGGGACAGGGGGGAACGAGCAGTACTTC. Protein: CASSVSGTGGNEQYF.

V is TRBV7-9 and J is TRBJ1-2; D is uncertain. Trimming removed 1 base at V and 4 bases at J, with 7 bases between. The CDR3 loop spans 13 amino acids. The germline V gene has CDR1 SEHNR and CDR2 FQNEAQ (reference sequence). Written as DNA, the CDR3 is TGTGCCAGCAGCTTAGTACCGTCCTATGGCTACACCTTC. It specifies CASSLVPSYGYTF.

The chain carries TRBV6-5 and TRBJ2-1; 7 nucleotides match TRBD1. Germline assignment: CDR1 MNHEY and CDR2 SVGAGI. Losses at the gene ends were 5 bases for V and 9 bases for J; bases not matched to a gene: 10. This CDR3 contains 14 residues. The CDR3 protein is CASSLDRVVPEQFF. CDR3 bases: TGTGCCAGCAGTCTCGACAGGGTGGTCCCTGAGCAGTTCTTC.

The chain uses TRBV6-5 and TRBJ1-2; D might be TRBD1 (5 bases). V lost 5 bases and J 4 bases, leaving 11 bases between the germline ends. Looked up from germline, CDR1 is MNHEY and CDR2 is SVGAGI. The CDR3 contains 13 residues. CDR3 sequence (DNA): TGTGCCAGCAGTCCGACAGTATTCTATGGCTACACCTTC. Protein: CASSPTVFYGYTF.

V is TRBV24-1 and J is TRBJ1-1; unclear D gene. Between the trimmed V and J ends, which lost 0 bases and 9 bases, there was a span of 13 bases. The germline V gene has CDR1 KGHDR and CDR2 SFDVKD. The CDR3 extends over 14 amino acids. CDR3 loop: CATSDLQVGGKAFF. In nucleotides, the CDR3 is TGTGCCACCAGTGATTTGCAAGTCGGCGGGAAAGCTTTCTTT.

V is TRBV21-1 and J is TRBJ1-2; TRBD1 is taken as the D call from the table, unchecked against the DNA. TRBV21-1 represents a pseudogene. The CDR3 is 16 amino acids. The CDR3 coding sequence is TGTGCCAGCAACCCCGCGAGGCAGGGGGCCTCCTATGGCTACACCTTC. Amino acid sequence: CASNPARQGASYGYTF.

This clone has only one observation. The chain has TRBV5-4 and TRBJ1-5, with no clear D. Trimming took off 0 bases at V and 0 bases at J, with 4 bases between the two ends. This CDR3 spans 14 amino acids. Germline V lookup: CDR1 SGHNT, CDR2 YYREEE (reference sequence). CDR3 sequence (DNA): TGTGCCAGCAGCTTGGCGGGTAGCAATCAGCCCCAGCATTTT. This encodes CASSLAGSNQPQHF.

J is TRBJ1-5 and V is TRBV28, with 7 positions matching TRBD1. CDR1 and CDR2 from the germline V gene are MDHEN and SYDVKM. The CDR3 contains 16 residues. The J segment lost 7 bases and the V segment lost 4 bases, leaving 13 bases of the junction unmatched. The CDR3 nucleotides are TGTGCCAGCAGTTCTCTCCGGGAGGGGGCAAAACAGCCCCAGCATTTT. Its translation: CASSSLREGAKQPQHF.

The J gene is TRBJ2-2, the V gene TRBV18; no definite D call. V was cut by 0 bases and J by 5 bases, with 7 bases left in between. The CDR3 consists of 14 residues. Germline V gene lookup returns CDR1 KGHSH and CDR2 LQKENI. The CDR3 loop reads CASSPPASTGELFF. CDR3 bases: TGTGCCAGCTCACCACCCGCATCAACCGGGGAGCTGTTTTTT. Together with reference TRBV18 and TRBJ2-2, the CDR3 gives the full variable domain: NAGVMQNPRHLVRRRGQEARLRCSPMKGHSHVYWYRQLPEEGLKFMVYLQKENIIDESGMPKERFSAEFPKEGPSILRIQQVVRGDSAAYFCASSPPASTGELFFGEGSRLTVL.

CDR3 amino acids: CASSFYSGNTIYF. The CDR3 DNA sequence: TGTGCCAGCAGTTTTTACTCTGGAAACACCATATATTTT. The rearrangement links TRBV12-3 or TRBV12-4 to TRBJ1-3; D remains unclear. This CDR3 is built from 13 residues. Between the trimmed V and J ends, which lost 3 bases and 0 bases, there was a span of 3 bases.

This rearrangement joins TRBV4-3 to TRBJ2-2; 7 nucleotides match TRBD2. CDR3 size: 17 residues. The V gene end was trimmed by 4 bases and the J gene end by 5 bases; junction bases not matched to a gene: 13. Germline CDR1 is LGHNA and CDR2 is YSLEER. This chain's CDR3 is CASSPAGASVATGELFF. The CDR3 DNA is TGCGCCAGCAGCCCGGCGGGAGCATCGGTTGCTACCGGGGAGCTGTTTTTT.

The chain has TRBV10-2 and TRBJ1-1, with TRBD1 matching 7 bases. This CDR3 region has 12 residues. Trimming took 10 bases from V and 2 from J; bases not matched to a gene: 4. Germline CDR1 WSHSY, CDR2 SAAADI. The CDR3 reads CATRGGNTEAFF. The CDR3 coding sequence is TGCGCCACCAGGGGGGGAAACACTGAAGCTTTCTTT.

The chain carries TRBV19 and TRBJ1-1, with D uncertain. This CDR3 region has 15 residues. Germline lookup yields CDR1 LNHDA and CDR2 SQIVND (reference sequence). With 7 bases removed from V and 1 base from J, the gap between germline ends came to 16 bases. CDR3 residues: CASINLGVGNTEAFF. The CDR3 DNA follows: TGTGCCAGTATAAACCTTGGGGTCGGGAACACTGAAGCTTTCTTT.

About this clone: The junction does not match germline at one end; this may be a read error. This CDR3 reads CASNLGPRVNNEQFF. DNA of the CDR3: TGCGCCAGCAACTTGGGTCCCAGAGTAAACAATGAGCAGTTCTTC. This sequence joins TRBV5-1 and TRBJ2-1; no clear D. Germline CDR1 SGHRS, CDR2 YFSETQ. This CDR3 has 15 amino acids.

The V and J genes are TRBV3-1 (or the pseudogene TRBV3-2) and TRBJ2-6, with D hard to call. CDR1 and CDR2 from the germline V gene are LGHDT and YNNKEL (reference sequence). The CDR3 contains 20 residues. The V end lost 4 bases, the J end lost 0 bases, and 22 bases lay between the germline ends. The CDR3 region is CASSPVLGTTTLSGANVLTF. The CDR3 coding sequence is TGTGCCAGCAGCCCTGTGCTAGGCACTACCACCCTCTCTGGGGCCAACGTCCTGACTTTC.

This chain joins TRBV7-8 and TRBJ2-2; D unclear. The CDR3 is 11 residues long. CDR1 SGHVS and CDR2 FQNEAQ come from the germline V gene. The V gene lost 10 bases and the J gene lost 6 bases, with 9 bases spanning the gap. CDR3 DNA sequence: TGTGCCACTCTTGAATCCGGGGAGCTGTTTTTT. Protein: CATLESGELFF.

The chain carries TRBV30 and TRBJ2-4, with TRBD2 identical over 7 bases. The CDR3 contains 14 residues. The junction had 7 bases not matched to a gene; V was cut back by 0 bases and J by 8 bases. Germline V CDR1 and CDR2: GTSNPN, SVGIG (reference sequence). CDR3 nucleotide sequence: TGTGCCTGGAGTGTACTTAGGGGAGGGGACATTCAGTACTTC. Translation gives CAWSVLRGGDIQYF.

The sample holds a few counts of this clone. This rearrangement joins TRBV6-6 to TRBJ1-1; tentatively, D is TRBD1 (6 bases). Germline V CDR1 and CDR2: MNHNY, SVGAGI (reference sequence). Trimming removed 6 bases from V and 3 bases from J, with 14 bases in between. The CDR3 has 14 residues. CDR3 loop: CASRGTGWDTEAFF. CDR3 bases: TGTGCCAGCAGGGGTACAGGGTGGGACACTGAAGCTTTCTTT.

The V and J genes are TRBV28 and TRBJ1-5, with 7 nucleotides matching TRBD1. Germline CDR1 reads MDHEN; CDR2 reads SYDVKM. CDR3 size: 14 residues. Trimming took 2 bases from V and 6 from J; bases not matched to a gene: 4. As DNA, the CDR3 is TGTGCCAGCAGTTTAACAGGGGTTGGTCAGCCCCAGCATTTT. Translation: CASSLTGVGQPQHF.

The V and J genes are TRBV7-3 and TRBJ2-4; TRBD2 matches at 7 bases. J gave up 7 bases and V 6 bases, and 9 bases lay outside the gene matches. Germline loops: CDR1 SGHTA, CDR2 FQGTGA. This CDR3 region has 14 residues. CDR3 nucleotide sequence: TGTGCCAGCAGGGGGCGGGAGTTCGGTAACATTCAGTACTTC. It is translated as CASRGREFGNIQYF.

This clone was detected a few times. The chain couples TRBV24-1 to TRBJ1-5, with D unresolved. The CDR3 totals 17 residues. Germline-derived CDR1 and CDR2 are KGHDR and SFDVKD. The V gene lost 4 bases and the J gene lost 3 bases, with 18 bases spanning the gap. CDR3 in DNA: TGTGCCACCAGTGACCCCACCCCGGACGGGGTCAATCAGCCCCAGCATTTT. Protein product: CATSDPTPDGVNQPQHF.